This passage covers 30 T cell receptor beta chains from one sample sequenced in a study of identifying expanded T cells in peripheral blood. The assay was immunoSEQ multiplex PCR, and TCRdb's table has in-frame clones only and misses some. The sample contains 70,000 or so clones, 90% of which appear only once. The specimen sequenced was blood. All receptors derive from a person aged 18 to 70 in good health.

The chain combines TRBV5-1 with TRBJ2-5, with D possibly matching TRBD2 (6 bases). Trimming removed 4 bases from V and 4 bases from J, with 23 bases in between. Germline V gives CDR1 SGHRS, CDR2 YFSETQ. The CDR3 is 17 residues long. The CDR3 coding sequence is TGCGCCAGCAGCCAAACACCCTCCGCTAGCGTAGGAGAGACCCAGTACTTC. It codes for CASSQTPSASVGETQYF.

The chain is built from TRBV30 and TRBJ2-7; 10 nucleotides align to TRBD1. The CDR3 extends over 17 amino acids. The V and J ends lost 0 bases and 5 bases, in that order; junction bases with no gene match: 13. Per germline, CDR1 GTSNPN and CDR2 SVGIG (reference sequence). CDR3 sequence reads: CAWSVPEERDRGHEQYF. CDR3 DNA: TGTGCCTGGAGTGTACCGGAGGAGCGGGACAGGGGCCACGAGCAGTACTTC.

The genes are TRBV6-6 and TRBJ1-1, with D tentatively TRBD1 (5 bases). Trimming removed 1 base from V and 1 base from J, with 10 bases in between. The CDR3 contains 15 residues. CDR1 and CDR2 (germline): MNHNY, SVGAGI (reference sequence). CDR3 DNA sequence: TGTGCCAGCAGTTACTGGCCCAGGGAGAACACTGAAGCTTTCTTT. It yields the protein CASSYWPRENTEAFF.

The V call is TRBV7-6, the J call TRBJ2-1; no reliable D call. CDR1 is SGHVS and CDR2 is FNYEAQ in the germline V gene. V gave up 0 bases and J gave up 0 bases, with 6 bases separating them. The CDR3 loop spans 15 amino acids. The CDR3 spells CASSLAGISYNEQFF. The CDR3 DNA sequence: TGTGCCAGCAGCTTAGCAGGGATCTCCTACAATGAGCAGTTCTTC.

V and J are TRBV18 and TRBJ2-1, with TRBD2 matching 8 bases. V gave up 6 bases and J gave up 5 bases; unmatched junction bases: 9. Germline lookup yields CDR1 KGHSH and CDR2 LQKENI. The CDR3 sequence is 15 residues long. The CDR3 DNA follows: TGTGCCAGCTCGACAGCGGGAGCAACCCACAATGAGCAGTTCTTC. This encodes CASSTAGATHNEQFF.

The rearrangement uses TRBV4-1 and TRBJ1-3, with D tentatively TRBD1 (5 bases). The CDR3 is 15 residues long. V shed 0 bases and J shed 4 bases, with 10 bases lying between them. The germline CDR1 and CDR2 sequences are MGHRA and YSYEKL. The DNA for the CDR3 is TGCGCCAGCAGCCAAGAAGGGACTACGGGAAACACCATATATTTT. Its translation: CASSQEGTTGNTIYF.

CDR3 protein: CASSLVPGSNYGYTF. In DNA, the CDR3 is TGTGCCAGCAGCTTAGTACCAGGGAGCAACTATGGCTACACCTTC. This sequence joins TRBV7-2 and TRBJ1-2; weak D call: TRBD1 (5 bases). CDR3 length: 15 residues. Looked up from germline, CDR1 is SGHTA and CDR2 is FQGNSA. Trimming shortened V by 1 base and J by 2 bases, and 11 bases separated the two germline ends.

J is TRBJ1-2 and V is TRBV30; TRBD1 is a possible D gene (6 bases). V gave up 1 base and J gave up 4 bases, with 25 bases separating them. Germline V lookup: CDR1 GTSNPN, CDR2 SVGIG (reference sequence). The CDR3 has 18 amino acids. CDR3 nucleotides: TGTGCCTGGAGTGGGACACGCACAGGTCACAGGGCAGGCTATGGCTACACCTTC. It is translated as CAWSGTRTGHRAGYGYTF.

The V call is TRBV27, the J call TRBJ2-3; no reliable D call. Germline CDR1 reads MNHEY; CDR2 reads SMNVEV (reference sequence). Trimming took 4 bases from V and 2 from J, leaving 7 bases between them. This CDR3 is built from 13 residues. CDR3 nucleotides: TGTGCCAGCAGTTGGCGTTACACAGATACGCAGTATTTT. Translated: CASSWRYTDTQYF.

The chain uses TRBV18 and TRBJ1-1; no reliable D call. This CDR3 spans 13 amino acids. The V end lost 3 bases, the J end lost 4 bases, and 9 bases lay between the germline ends. Germline CDR1 is KGHSH and CDR2 is LQKENI. CDR3 nucleotides: TGTGCCAGCTCACCTTTAGACCCCACTGAAGCTTTCTTT. The encoded protein is CASSPLDPTEAFF.

This clone has a single count. The chain has TRBV28 and TRBJ1-1; D unclear. The V and J ends lost 5 bases and 1 base respectively, with 11 bases between them. The CDR3 runs to 14 residues. Per the germline V gene, CDR1 is MDHEN and CDR2 is SYDVKM. The CDR3 loop is CASSGPDWNTEAFF. The CDR3 DNA sequence: TGTGCCAGCAGTGGGCCGGATTGGAACACTGAAGCTTTCTTT.

The chain employs TRBV4-3 and TRBJ2-1; D is unclear. CDR1 and CDR2 (germline): LGHNA, YSLEER. CDR3 length: 15 amino acids. The V and J ends lost 5 bases and 0 bases respectively, with 11 bases between them. Here the CDR3 DNA reads TGCGCCAGCAGCAGTAGCCCAAGCTCCTACAATGAGCAGTTCTTC. As protein: CASSSSPSSYNEQFF.

The chain joins TRBV18 to TRBJ2-2, with a weak D call TRBD2 (6 bases). V was cut by 0 bases and J by 4 bases, with 12 bases left in between. CDR3 length: 16 amino acids. Germline V gene data show CDR1 as KGHSH and CDR2 as LQKENI. For the CDR3, the DNA is TGTGCCAGCTCACCACCGTGGGGGGAGAGCACCGGGGAGCTGTTTTTT. Its protein is CASSPPWGESTGELFF.

The V call is TRBV18, the J call TRBJ2-5; D possibly corresponds to TRBD2 (6 bases). The V gene lost 2 bases and the J gene lost 3 bases, with 13 bases spanning the gap. CDR3 length: 15 amino acids. Germline loops: CDR1 KGHSH, CDR2 LQKENI. The DNA of the CDR3 is TGTGCCAGCTCACCATCAGGACTATGGGAAGAGACCCAGTACTTC. It encodes CASSPSGLWEETQYF.

V gene TRBV2 combines with J gene TRBJ1-1, with 8 bases matching TRBD1. Per germline, CDR1 SNHLY and CDR2 FYNNEI. Trimming at V came to 10 bases and at J to 0 bases, leaving 13 bases not matched to a gene. The CDR3 is 16 amino acids. CDR3 DNA sequence: TGTGCCAATGAACGGGACAGGAGGTCTTTGAACACTGAAGCTTTCTTT. This encodes CANERDRRSLNTEAFF.

The rearrangement uses TRBV11-2 and TRBJ2-7; weak D call: TRBD1 (5 bases). Trimming pared 5 bases from V and 1 base from J, leaving 12 bases between. The CDR3 has 14 residues. In germline, CDR1 is SGHAT, CDR2 FQNNGV. The CDR3 coding sequence is TGTGCCAGCAGCCTTCGACAGAAATCCTACGAGCAGTACTTC. The encoded protein is CASSLRQKSYEQYF. Filled out from reference TRBV11-2 and TRBJ2-7, the complete variable domain reads EAGVAQSPRYKIIEKRQSVAFWCNPISGHATLYWYQQILGQGPKLLIQFQNNGVVDDSQLPKDRFSAERLKGVDSTLKIQPAKLEDSAVYLCASSLRQKSYEQYFGPGTRLTVT.

The chain couples TRBV5-5 to TRBJ2-7; possible D gene TRBD1, 5 bases. Germline CDR1 is SGHKS and CDR2 is YYEKEE (reference sequence). V was shortened by 2 bases and J by 3 bases, with 9 bases between the two germline ends. This CDR3 is built from 13 residues. The CDR3: CASSLSGHYEQYF. CDR3 nucleotide sequence: TGTGCCAGCAGCTTATCCGGACACTACGAGCAGTACTTC.

For the CDR3, the DNA is TGTGCCAGCAGTTATCCAGGGGTGGGTACAGATACGCAGTATTTT. Translated: CASSYPGVGTDTQYF. This rearrangement joins TRBV28 to TRBJ2-3; D may be TRBD1 (6 bases). Trimming pared 4 bases from V and 3 bases from J, leaving 14 bases between. The CDR3 runs to 15 residues. CDR1 and CDR2 (germline): MDHEN, SYDVKM.

This sequence joins TRBV21-1 and TRBJ2-7; no check of the table's D call, TRBD1, against the DNA was made. TRBV21-1 is a pseudogene locus. The CDR3 runs 15 residues. This chain's CDR3 is CASSKLTVVTYEQYF. The CDR3 DNA is TGTGCCAGCAGCAAACTCACAGTGGTTACCTACGAGCAGTACTTC.

The J gene is TRBJ1-1, the V gene TRBV5-1; D is uncertain. CDR1 is SGHRS and CDR2 is YFSETQ in the germline V gene. V was cut by 6 bases and J by 1 base, with 16 bases left in between. CDR3 length equals 15 residues. The CDR3 spells CASKTRTEQNTEAFF. CDR3 DNA: TGCGCCAGCAAGACCCGGACGGAGCAGAACACTGAAGCTTTCTTT.

The chain couples TRBV9 to TRBJ2-4; 11 bases agree with TRBD1. V shed 3 bases, J shed 0 bases, and the junction held 8 bases outside the gene matches. Germline lookup yields CDR1 SGDLS and CDR2 YYNGEE. The CDR3 is made up of 18 amino acids. CDR3 sequence: CASSDGTGGRRAKNIQYF. CDR3 DNA: TGTGCCAGCAGCGACGGGACAGGGGGAAGGAGAGCCAAAAACATTCAGTACTTC.

The J gene is TRBJ1-4, the V gene TRBV4-3, with D hard to call. CDR1 LGHNA and CDR2 YSLEER come from the germline V gene. Between the trimmed V and J ends, which lost 0 bases and 3 bases, there was a span of 8 bases. This CDR3 has 15 amino acids. CDR3 nucleotides: TGCGCCAGCAGCCAAGAGTACAGATCTAATGAAAAACTGTTTTTT. Translating it yields CASSQEYRSNEKLFF.

The V call is TRBV7-8, the J call TRBJ2-1, with TRBD1 as a possible D gene (5 bases). CDR1 is SGHVS, CDR2 FQNEAQ, per germline. V lost 5 bases to trimming and J lost 12 bases, with 11 bases between them. The length of the CDR3 is 11 residues. This CDR3 is CASSRGAGQFF. In DNA, the CDR3 is TGTGCCAGCAGCAGGGGTGCTGGGCAGTTCTTC.

This chain connects TRBV4-2 to TRBJ1-3; D is perhaps TRBD1 (5 bases). V lost 1 base to trimming and J lost 7 bases, with 17 bases between them. The V gene's germline CDR1 is LGHNA and CDR2 YNFKEQ. The CDR3 runs 16 residues. In DNA, the CDR3 is TGTGCCAGCAGCCAAGCAGGCGGGGACTTTGTGAACACCATATATTTT. It encodes CASSQAGGDFVNTIYF.

The J gene is TRBJ1-2, the V gene TRBV4-1; TRBD1 might be the D (5 bases). The CDR3 spans 17 residues. Germline loops: CDR1 MGHRA, CDR2 YSYEKL. The ends were cut back, 1 base at V and 4 bases at J, with 19 bases in the middle. CDR3 in amino acids: CASSQGFWGVGSYGYTF. The DNA for the CDR3 is TGCGCCAGCAGCCAAGGCTTTTGGGGGGTGGGTAGCTATGGCTACACCTTC.

The rearrangement links TRBV19 to TRBJ1-6; perhaps TRBD1 as D (5 bases). Trimming pared 9 bases from V and 17 bases from J, leaving 17 bases between. The CDR3 runs to 11 residues. The V gene's germline CDR1 is LNHDA and CDR2 SQIVND (reference sequence). The CDR3 reads CASGDGPLIHF. CDR3 coding DNA: TGTGCCAGCGGGGACGGCCCCCTTATCCACTTT. Based on the CDR3 plus reference TRBV19 and TRBJ1-6, the full variable domain is DGGITQSPKYLFRKEGQNVTLSCEQNLNHDAMYWYRQDPGQGLRLIYYSQIVNDFQKGDIAEGYSVSREKKESFPLTVTSAQKNPTAFYLCASGDGPLIHFGNGTRLTVT.

This clone was detected once. V gene TRBV12-5 combines with J gene TRBJ1-1, with D possibly TRBD1 on 5 matching bases. The CDR3 runs to 14 residues. The V end was cut by 5 bases, the J end by 3 bases, with 13 bases between. Germline CDR1 is LGHNT and CDR2 is FRNRAP. The CDR3 DNA follows: TGTGCTAGTGGTCCTGGGGGGGGTTACACTGAAGCTTTCTTT. Translating gives CASGPGGGYTEAFF.

The genes are TRBV11-2 and TRBJ2-5; D not resolved. The DNA end is more similar to TRBJ2-7, so the J call may be wrong. This CDR3 has 11 amino acids. Germline assignment: CDR1 SGHAT and CDR2 FQNNGV. The CDR3 spells CASSSAYEQYF. The CDR3 coding sequence is TGTGCCAGCAGCTCCGCCTACGAGCAGTACTTC.

This chain links TRBV19 with TRBJ1-1; TRBD1 matches at 7 bases. V lost 6 bases to trimming and J lost 0 bases; unmatched junction nucleotides: 1. Germline CDR1 LNHDA, CDR2 SQIVND (reference sequence). The CDR3 length is 13 residues. This CDR3 is CASSGTVNTEAFF. The CDR3 DNA follows: TGTGCCAGTAGCGGGACAGTGAACACTGAAGCTTTCTTT. The variable domain in full, completed from reference TRBV19 and TRBJ1-1, reads DGGITQSPKYLFRKEGQNVTLSCEQNLNHDAMYWYRQDPGQGLRLIYYSQIVNDFQKGDIAEGYSVSREKKESFPLTVTSAQKNPTAFYLCASSGTVNTEAFFGQGTRLTVV.

This chain connects TRBV7-2 to TRBJ1-1, with TRBD1 identical over 7 bases. Germline CDR1 SGHTA, CDR2 FQGNSA. V lost 4 bases, J lost 6 bases, and 8 bases stayed unmatched. This CDR3 has 14 amino acids. In DNA, the CDR3 is TGTGCCAGCAGCTCAAACAGGGGTGAGGCTGAAGCTTTCTTT. Translating gives CASSSNRGEAEAFF.